This record concerns one T cell receptor beta chain sequence. Trimming cost V 2 bases and J 2 bases, with 10 bases left between them. The CDR3 loop spans 15 amino acids. CDR1 is SGHRS and CDR2 is YFSETQ in the germline V gene. The assay was immunoSEQ multiplex PCR, and TCRdb's table has in-frame clones only and misses some. This sample has roughly 250,000 clones; around 90% occur once, and the top ten carry roughly 7%. This entry is derived from a study of blood T cell repertoires in COVID-19. Study details: Both acute and convalescent COVID-19 samples were obtained from the United States, Italy and Spain.

The sequenced sample was peripheral blood. The chain carries TRBV5-1 and TRBJ1-4; D might be TRBD1 (5 bases). This TCR came from a man aged 55 to 69 who had recovered from COVID-19. CDR3 sequence: CASSFAPGTNEKLFF. CDR3 DNA: TGCGCCAGCAGCTTCGCACCAGGGACTAATGAAAAACTGTTTTTT.